This TCR beta chain was obtained from a study of T cell responses to AZD1222 COVID-19 vaccine. Assay used: immunoSEQ multiplex PCR; TCRdb lists only in-frame clones, some missing. The table lists about 100,000 clones, approximately 91% of them singletons, with approximately 9% in the top ten. The CDR3 runs 15 residues. The V gene's germline CDR1 is MDHEN and CDR2 SYDVKM. V lost 3 bases, J lost 6 bases, and 6 bases stayed unmatched. The rearrangement links TRBV28 to TRBJ1-2, with TRBD1 identical over 11 bases. The sequencing here drew on peripheral blood, taken 28 days after the second AZD1222 dose. This TCR was recovered from an adult who received the AZD1222 COVID-19 vaccine. The CDR3 bases are TGTGCCAGCAGTTTGTCATGGACAGGGGGCGATGGCTACACCTTC. It yields the protein CASSLSWTGGDGYTF.